A selection of T cell receptor beta chains follows, all from one sample in a study of shared clonotypes between healthy human individuals. TCRdb's copy holds only in-frame clones and misses some; the assay was immunoSEQ multiplex PCR. The sample has around 2.5 million clones; 93% are singletons. The source material was naive CD4+ T cells from PBMCs. The receptors come from a man aged 18 to 30 in good health. Some clones in this sample may be carry-over from other donors' samples. CDR3s include the opening cysteine and the closing phenylalanine or tryptophan. A D gene is named only where the DNA matches it firmly. The size of a clone is reported for some rows only, either as once, few or many, or as a class for expanded clones.

v_gene,d_gene,len,abundance,j_gene,CDR3nt,CDR3aa
TRBV7-9,TRBD1,14,.,TRBJ1-2,TGTGCCAGCACCTTTACAGGGGGTCTAGGAGGCTACACCTTC,CASTFTGGLGGYTF
TRBV28,.,13,.,TRBJ2-3,TGTGCTACTGATAGCGGAATCACAGATACGCAGTATTTT,CATDSGITDTQYF
TRBV6-1,.,13,.,TRBJ2-7,TGTGCCAGCAGTGGGGAAGGGGGCTACGAGCAGTACTTC,CASSGEGGYEQYF
TRBV19,.,12,once,TRBJ1-5,TGTGCCAGTGGACATGACAATCAGCCCCAGCATTTT,CASGHDNQPQHF
TRBV7-9,TRBD1,15,.,TRBJ2-5,TGTGCCAGCAGCGAATCACAGGGGGCTTTAGAGACCCAGTACTTC,CASSESQGALETQYF
TRBV6-5,.,13,once,TRBJ1-2,TGTGCCAGCAGATTGGACGCGCACGGTGGCTACACCTTC,CASRLDAHGGYTF
TRBV11-2,TRBD1,15,.,TRBJ2-7,TGTGCCAGCAGCTCACTGGGGACAGACTCCTACGAGCAGTACTTC,CASSSLGTDSYEQYF
TRBV5-1,.,13,few,TRBJ1-1,TGCGCCAGCAGCTTTCCGGGGGCCTCTGAAGCTTTCTTT,CASSFPGASEAFF
TRBV5-4,.,14,once,TRBJ1-2,TGTGCCAGCAGCTTGGCACAGGAGAAGTATGGCTACACCTTC,CASSLAQEKYGYTF
TRBV10-3,.,13,.,TRBJ1-1,TGTGCCATCATGTGGGGGGCGGACACTGAAGCTTTCTTT,CAIMWGADTEAFF
TRBV27,.,13,.,TRBJ2-5,TGTGCCAGCAGTTTACAGCTCCGGGAGACCCAGTACTTC,CASSLQLRETQYF
TRBV5-1,.,15,.,TRBJ1-3,TGCGCCAGCAGCTTGCAGCCGGGTCTAGGAAACACCATATATTTT,CASSLQPGLGNTIYF
TRBV27,.,13,.,TRBJ2-3,TGTGCCAGCCGGTCTTCTAGCACAGATACGCAGTATTTT,CASRSSSTDTQYF
TRBV7-6,.,15,.,TRBJ1-5,TGTGCCAGCAGCTTAAGGGGAGTCGGCAATCAGCCCCAGCATTTT,CASSLRGVGNQPQHF
TRBV7-9,.,19,.,TRBJ1-3,TGTGCCAGCAGGTCAAACTTGGGACACGGGAACGACTCTGGAAACACCATATATTTT,CASRSNLGHGNDSGNTIYF
TRBV6-6,.,11,.,TRBJ1-1,TGTGCCAGCAGTCGGGCCTCTGGAGCTTTCTTT,CASSRASGAFF